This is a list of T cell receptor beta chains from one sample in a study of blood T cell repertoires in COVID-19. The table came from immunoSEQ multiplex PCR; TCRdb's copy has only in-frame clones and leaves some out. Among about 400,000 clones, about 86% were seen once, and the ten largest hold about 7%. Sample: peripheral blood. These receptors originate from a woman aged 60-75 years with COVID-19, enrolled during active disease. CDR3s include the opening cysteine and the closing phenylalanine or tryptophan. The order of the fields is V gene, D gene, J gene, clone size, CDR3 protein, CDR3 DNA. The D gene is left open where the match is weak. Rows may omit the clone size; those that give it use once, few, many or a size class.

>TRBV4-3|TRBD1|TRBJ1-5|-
CASSQEAGQGLSWNQPQHF
TGCGCCAGCAGCCAAGAGGCGGGACAGGGGTTATCGTGGAATCAGCCCCAGCATTTT
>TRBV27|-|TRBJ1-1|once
CASSLLQGRTANTEAFF
TGTGCCAGCAGTTTATTGCAGGGAAGAACGGCGAACACTGAAGCTTTCTTT
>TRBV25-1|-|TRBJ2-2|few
CASSERGGRTGELFF
TGTGCCAGCAGTGAAAGGGGGGGCCGCACCGGGGAGCTGTTTTTT
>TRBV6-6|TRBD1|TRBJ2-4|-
CATQGQLKNIQYF
TGTGCCACCCAGGGACAGCTTAAAAACATTCAGTACTTC
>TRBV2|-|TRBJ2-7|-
CASSSGTYEQYF
TGTGCCAGCAGTTCAGGCACCTACGAGCAGTACTTC
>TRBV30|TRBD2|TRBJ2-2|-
CAWEGGSGIGELFF
TGTGCCTGGGAGGGCGGGAGCGGGATCGGGGAGCTGTTTTTT
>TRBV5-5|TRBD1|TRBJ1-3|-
CASSLGTVKNTIYF
TGTGCCAGCAGCCTTGGGACAGTTAAAAACACCATATATTTT
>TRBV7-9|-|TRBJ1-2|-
CASSRGAQDYGYTF
TGTGCCAGCAGTCGTGGGGCCCAGGACTATGGCTACACCTTC
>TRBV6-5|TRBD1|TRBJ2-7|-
CASSYTRTGNQYEQYF
TGTGCCAGCAGTTACACCCGGACAGGGAATCAGTACGAGCAGTACTTC
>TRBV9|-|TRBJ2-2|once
CASSVGAIDTGELFF
TGTGCCAGCAGCGTAGGAGCGATCGACACCGGGGAGCTGTTTTTT
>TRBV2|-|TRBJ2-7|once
CASSRDYEQYF
TGTGCCAGCAGTCGAGACTACGAGCAGTACTTC
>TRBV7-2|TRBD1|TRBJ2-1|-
CASSSRTGGVYNEQFF
TGTGCCAGCAGCTCCCGGACAGGGGGAGTTTACAATGAGCAGTTCTTC
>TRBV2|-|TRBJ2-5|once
CASSWGLQETQYF
TGTGCCAGCAGCTGGGGACTCCAAGAGACCCAGTACTTC
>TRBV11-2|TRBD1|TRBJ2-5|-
CASSLGTGAYGETQYF
TGTGCCAGCAGCTTAGGGACAGGGGCTTACGGAGAGACCCAGTACTTC
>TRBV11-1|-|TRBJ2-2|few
CASSLSQGGNTGELFF
TGTGCCAGCAGCTTAAGCCAGGGTGGGAACACCGGGGAGCTGTTTTTT
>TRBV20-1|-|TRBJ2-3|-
CSADRRDTQYF
TGCAGTGCTGACCGCAGGGATACGCAGTATTTT
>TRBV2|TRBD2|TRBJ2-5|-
CASSEQRGGVGGETQYF
TGTGCCAGCAGTGAACAGCGGGGGGGCGTGGGCGGAGAGACCCAGTACTTC
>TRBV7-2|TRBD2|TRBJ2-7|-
CASSLVGLAGGSYEQYF
TGTGCCAGCAGCTTAGTGGGACTAGCGGGGGGATCCTACGAGCAGTACTTC
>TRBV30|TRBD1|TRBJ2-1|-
CAWSVQGASEQFF
TGTGCCTGGAGTGTACAGGGGGCGTCCGAGCAGTTCTTC
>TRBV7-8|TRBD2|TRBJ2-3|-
CASSARTSGGLTDTQYF
TGTGCCAGCAGCGCGCGGACTAGCGGGGGTCTCACAGATACGCAGTATTTT
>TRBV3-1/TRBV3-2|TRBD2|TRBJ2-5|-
CASSPGWRGNQETQYF
TGTGCCAGCAGCCCCGGATGGCGGGGGAACCAAGAGACCCAGTACTTC
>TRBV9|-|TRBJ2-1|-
CASSAHRDRNEQFF
TGTGCCAGCAGCGCCCACAGGGACCGCAATGAGCAGTTCTTC